This TCR beta chain was retrieved from a study of cytomegalovirus exposure and HLA in healthy donors. Germline CDR1 and CDR2: KGHSH and LQKENI. J was trimmed by 7 bases and V by 6 bases; bases with no gene match: 13. The CDR3 has 16 amino acids. PCR primers comprised 60 Vbeta and 13 Jbeta primers. Assay: immunoSEQ multiplex PCR; the TCRdb copy retains only in-frame clones and omits some. The sample has approximately 180,000 clones; 75% to 85% are singletons. This clone was counted between two and nine times. Sequenced material: PBMCs. The J gene is TRBJ2-1, the V gene TRBV18; 9 bases match TRBD1. This clonotype was sampled from a woman aged 55-75 years in good health and CMV-seropositive. CDR3 DNA sequence: TGTGCCAGCTCGCCCATACAGGGGGCGAAAAGGAATGAGCAGTTCTTC. It codes for CASSPIQGAKRNEQFF.